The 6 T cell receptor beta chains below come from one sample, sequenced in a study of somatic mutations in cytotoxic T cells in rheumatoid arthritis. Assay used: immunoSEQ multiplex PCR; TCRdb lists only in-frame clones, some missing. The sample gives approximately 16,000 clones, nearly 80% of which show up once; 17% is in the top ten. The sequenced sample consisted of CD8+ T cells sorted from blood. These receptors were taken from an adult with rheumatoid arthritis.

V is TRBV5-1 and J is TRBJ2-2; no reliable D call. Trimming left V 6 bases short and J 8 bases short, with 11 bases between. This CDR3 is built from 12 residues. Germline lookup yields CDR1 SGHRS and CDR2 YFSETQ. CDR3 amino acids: CASTLYGGELFF. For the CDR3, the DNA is TGCGCCAGCACCCTTTACGGGGGGGAGCTGTTTTTT.

CDR3 sequence: CASSPIDRGDEKLFF. DNA of the CDR3: TGTGCCAGCAGTCCGATCGACAGGGGGGATGAAAAACTGTTTTTT. J is TRBJ1-4 and V is TRBV7-6, with 9 bases aligning to TRBD1. In germline, CDR1 is SGHVS, CDR2 FNYEAQ. The J segment lost 6 bases and the V segment lost 6 bases, leaving 8 bases of the junction unmatched. This CDR3 has 15 residues.

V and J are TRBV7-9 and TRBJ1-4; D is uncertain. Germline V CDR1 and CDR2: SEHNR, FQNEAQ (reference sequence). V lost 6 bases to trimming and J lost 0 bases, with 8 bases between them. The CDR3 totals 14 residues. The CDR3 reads CASSKDPTNEKLFF. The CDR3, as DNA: TGTGCCAGCAGTAAGGACCCAACTAATGAAAAACTGTTTTTT.

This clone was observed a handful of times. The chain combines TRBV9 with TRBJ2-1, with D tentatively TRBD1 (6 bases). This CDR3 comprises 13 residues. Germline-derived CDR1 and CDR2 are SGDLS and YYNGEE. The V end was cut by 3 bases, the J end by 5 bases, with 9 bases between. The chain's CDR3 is CASSAGVDNEQFF. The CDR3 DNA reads TGTGCCAGCAGCGCAGGGGTCGACAATGAGCAGTTCTTC.

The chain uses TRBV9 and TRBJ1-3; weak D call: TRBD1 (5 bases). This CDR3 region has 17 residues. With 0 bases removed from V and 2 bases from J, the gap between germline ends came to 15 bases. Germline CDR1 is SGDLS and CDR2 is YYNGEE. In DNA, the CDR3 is TGTGCCAGCAGCGTAGTTTTATCGGAACAGGCTGGAAACACCATATATTTT. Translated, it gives CASSVVLSEQAGNTIYF.

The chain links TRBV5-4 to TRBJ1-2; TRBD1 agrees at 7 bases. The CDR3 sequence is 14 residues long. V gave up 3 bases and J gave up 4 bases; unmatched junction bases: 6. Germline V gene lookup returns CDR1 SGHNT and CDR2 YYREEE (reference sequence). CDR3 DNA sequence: TGTGCCAGCAGCTCCGGGACAGCCAGCTATGGCTACACCTTC. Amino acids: CASSSGTASYGYTF. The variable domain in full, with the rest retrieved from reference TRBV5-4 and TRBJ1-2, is ETGVTQSPTHLIKTRGQQVTLRCSSQSGHNTVSWYQQALGQGPQFIFQYYREEENGRGNFPPRFSGLQFPNYSSELNVNALELDDSALYLCASSSGTASYGYTFGSGTRLTVV.